This TCR beta chain was recorded in a study of blood T cell repertoires in COVID-19. In the study overall: Collection of acute and convalescent COVID-19 samples took place in the United States, Italy and Spain. The cDNA or gDNA used as material had been derived from T cells, B-cell-depleted T cells, or PBMCs.

This clone appeared once. How the authors handled the data: Estimation of nucleated cell counts was performed using reference gene primer amplification. Clones were sequenced by immunoSEQ multiplex PCR, and TCRdb holds only the in-frame ones, with some missing. For V, J and clone size, that table is used; D and trimming come from the DNA. The repertoire holds about 260,000 clones, with roughly 86% as singletons. This CDR3 comprises 12 residues. Looked up from germline, CDR1 is MNHEY and CDR2 is SVGEGT. V was trimmed by 6 bases and J by 1 base, leaving 7 bases between them. This chain links TRBV6-2 or TRBV6-3 with TRBJ2-7; D ambiguous. The sample taken for sequencing was peripheral blood. This TCR was recovered from a middle-aged man who had recovered from COVID-19. The CDR3 loop is CASSRTSYEQYF. CDR3 sequence (DNA): TGTGCCAGCAGCCGCACATCCTACGAGCAGTACTTC.